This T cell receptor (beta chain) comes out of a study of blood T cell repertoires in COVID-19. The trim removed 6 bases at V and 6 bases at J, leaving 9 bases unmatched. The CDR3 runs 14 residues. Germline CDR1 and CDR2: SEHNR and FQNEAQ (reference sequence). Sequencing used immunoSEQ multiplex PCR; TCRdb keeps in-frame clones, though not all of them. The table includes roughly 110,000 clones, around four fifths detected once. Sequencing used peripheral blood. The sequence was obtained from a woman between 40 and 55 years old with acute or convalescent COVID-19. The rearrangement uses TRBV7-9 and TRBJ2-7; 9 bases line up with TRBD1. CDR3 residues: CASRQSGTGTEQYF. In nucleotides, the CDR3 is TGTGCCAGCAGACAATCCGGGACAGGGACCGAGCAGTACTTC.